This T cell receptor (beta chain) is from a study of long-term antiretroviral therapy in people with HIV (dated by TCRdb to 2022 to 2024). With regard to the full study: Collection of the earliest samples took place about a decade ahead of the 2015 WHO recommendation for immediate ART, at a time when ART was typically delayed until CD4 counts fell. Whether ART initiation and durable HIV suppression were associated with changes in peripheral blood TRB repertoire composition and diversity was tested in a retrospective serial study. From some 27 adults with confirmed HIV infection, the cohort provided 150 to 200 cryopreserved PBMC samples, gathered serially across a mean of about six years (range 1-12). No cross-contamination during QIAcube processing was shown when test extractions of a monoclonal T-cell line were performed alongside about 30 polyclonal samples. About 35% of the 30 participants with HIV were female.

The CDR3 goes from the cysteine to the phenylalanine over 14 residues. Left in the record is the CDR3 DNA by itself, 42 bases read in frame from the first base. CDR1 SGDLS and CDR2 YYNGEE are derived from the germline V gene. Germline trimming amounts to 4 bases on V and 1 base on J, with 4 as the count of junction bases outside the gene matches. The full study reports these points: CDR3 length ranges in HIV repertoires were narrower than in controls, and network structure suggested an antigen-experienced repertoire with only a slight naive shift after ART. Expanded TRB clones identified before ART initiation dominated the repertoire across all time points, though the dominance fluctuated and decreased in many PLHIV after ART. Inferences about post-ART repertoire changes are limited because no data were available on ART adherence, viral resistance or therapy changes. Starting ART was linked to a significant rise in TRB diversity, yet even after long-term ART the diversity remained significantly lower than in transplant donor controls. Limited PBMC availability meant only the TCR beta chain was sequenced, without alpha chain pairing. The samples span the years 2004 to 2017, and the ART regimens used may be less effective than current regimens. Because cell numbers in pre-ART samples were limited, unsorted PBMC were profiled instead of sorted CD4+ and CD8+ T cells.

The immunoSEQ hsTCRB v3.0 assay was used at survey level resolution for TRB variable region sequencing. TRB sequencing targeted a depth of 40,000-50,000 T-cell genomes per sample. Pooled TRB libraries were sequenced on an Illumina MiSeq with a v3 150-cycle kit. The paper's processing steps were these. Repertoire analysis was performed in R inside a reproducible Nextflow workflow that covered QC, data transformation and analysis. LymphoSeq2, an R package for exploring AIRR-Seq data, was used to implement custom analyses. A few samples that yielded fewer than 5000 total TRB sequences were excluded, so that more than 150 HIV repertoires were analyzed. Among the 170 to 200 retained HIV repertoires, 59 were collected before ART initiation and 129 after ART initiation. Each repertoire was downsampled to 5000 TRB nucleotide sequences, and summary statistics were averaged across 100 downsampling iterations. Only TRB sequences with CDR3 regions of at least seven amino acids were retained for analysis. Two measures captured diversity: a Shannon entropy-derived clonality score and the Gini coefficient. In the repertoire networks, any two of the top 5000 CDR3 amino acid sequences were linked whenever the two sequences differed by an edit distance of one. Antigen specificity groups and MHC restriction were predicted for TRB CDR3 amino acid sequences with GLIPH2. CDR3 amino acid sequences were matched against VDJdb and McPAS-TCR to flag known CMV, EBV, HIV or tissue antigen associations. Pre-ART, post-ART and control groups were compared with Wilcoxon signed-rank tests and Holm-Bonferroni correction. TCRdb took over this immuneACCESS table, retaining in-frame rearrangements with V and J assigned. Such tables are incomplete; in checked studies, under half of the missing clones stem from an unresolved V gene, and the remainder is unexplained. The D gene and trimming were derived from the DNA, and the V and J assignments and clone size from that table. Present in this sample are about 20,000 clones, approximately 80% of which were seen just once. About 17% of the sample is held by the ten biggest clonotypes.

Participants were included only if at least one PBMC sample before ART initiation and at least two post-ART samples were available. Every participant with HIV received treatment in the United States of America. Before DNA extraction, cryopreserved samples of roughly 0.9-11 million PBMC were thawed and washed. At the time of the earliest PBMC sample, participants with HIV were aged between about 20 and 55 years. Per participant, PBMC samples came from 1-4 timepoints prior to ART initiation and 2-8 timepoints following ART initiation, for a median of 7 samples. Serial HIV viral load, CD4+ T-cell count, ART history and demographic data were obtained for every participant. Using a Qiagen kit on a QIAcube, genomic DNA was extracted from unsorted PBMC, with samples processed in batches of 12. As regards this clone: There is no known antigen for this receptor. Base quality data are lacking; no much larger clone is found one base away.

Here the chain combines TRBV9 and TRBJ1-1; 7 bases in the junction line up with TRBD1. The TCR was taken from a woman younger than 35 with HIV. The material sequenced was unsorted PBMCs, taken 0.6 years after starting antiretroviral therapy. The CDR3 has the sequence CASSTQGRNTEAFF. At the DNA level, the sequence is TGTGCCAGCAGCACACAGGGGCGGAACACTGAAGCTTTCTTT.